This TCR beta chain appears in the sequencing data of a study of cytomegalovirus exposure and HLA in healthy donors. Nominal health characterized the donors when sampled, though unrecorded immune exposures were likely. The germline V gene encodes CDR1 SNHLY and CDR2 FYNNEI. V lost 5 bases, J lost 5 bases, and 9 bases lay in between. The CDR3 covers 13 residues. Primers: 60 Vbeta forward and 13 Jbeta reverse. This table comes from immunoSEQ multiplex PCR, and its TCRdb copy is limited to in-frame clones, with some not included. The sample records roughly 160,000 clones, approximately 80% being singletons.

The sample consisted of PBMCs. The chain uses TRBV2 and TRBJ2-2, with D maybe TRBD2 (5 bases). This sequence originates from a man between 25 and 39 years old in good health and CMV-seronegative. In nucleotides, the CDR3 is TGTGCCAGCAGTAGGGAGCGAACCGGGGAGCTGTTTTTT. It specifies CASSRERTGELFF.